The clone carrying this TCR beta chain was seen only a few times. TCRbeta library construction was performed incorporating unique molecular identifiers. TCRdb independently ran MiXCR on the PCR reads; one entry per CDR3 protein. The profile covers approximately 400,000 distinct CDR3 sequences, with 11% appearing a single time and over 4.5% taken by the ten largest. The source of the sample is a study of T-cell reconstitution after alpha-beta-depleted transplantation in children. Trimming cost V 1 base and J 4 bases, with 18 bases left between them. Germline lookup yields CDR1 SGHRS and CDR2 YFSETQ. This CDR3 is 17 amino acids long.

The TCR sequence derives from a human donor who donated a stem cell graft to a child with acute myeloid leukemia. The source material was PBMCs from the stem cell graft donor, sampled from the stem cell graft. V is TRBV5-1 and J is TRBJ2-1, with D perhaps TRBD1 (6 bases). CDR3 protein: CASSLHSGTTDYNEQFF. In DNA, the CDR3 is TGCGCCAGCAGCTTGCACTCCGGGACAACCGATTACAATGAGCAGTTCTTC.